This T cell receptor (beta chain) is from a study of blood T cell repertoires in COVID-19. In the study overall: The study drew acute and convalescent COVID-19 samples from the United States, Italy and Spain.

Authors' data handling: Reference gene primers were amplified, and this amplification served to estimate nucleated cell counts. Repertoires were generated with immunoSEQ multiplex PCR, while TCRdb's copy carries only in-frame clones and drops some. V and J calls and clone size follow that table, whereas D and trimming were derived from the DNA. Of about 240,000 clones listed, around 89% were seen once; the top ten hold more than 0.95%. With 5 bases clipped from V and 4 bases from J, the junction kept 0 bases outside the gene matches. This CDR3 contains 12 residues. Material for sequencing was peripheral blood. The sequence was obtained from a woman in her thirties or forties who had recovered from COVID-19. This sequence joins TRBV12-3 or TRBV12-4 and TRBJ1-2; 8 nucleotides align to TRBD1. CDR3 protein: CASSTGGYGYTF. In DNA form, the CDR3 reads TGTGCCAGCAGTACAGGGGGCTATGGCTACACCTTC.